This passage covers 24 T cell receptor beta chains from one sample sequenced in a study of response to subunit inactivated influenza vaccine. TCRdb reprocessed the RT-PCR reads with MiXCR, giving one entry per CDR3 protein. Of a few hundred thousand distinct CDR3 sequences in the sample, around 15% were seen once. This specimen was PBMCs from blood, taken approximately 13 days after vaccination. The receptors come from a man aged 45 to 65 who received an inactivated influenza vaccine.

The chain carries TRBV3-1 and TRBJ1-1; D unclear. Germline V gene lookup returns CDR1 LGHDT and CDR2 YNNKEL (reference sequence). Trimming took off 4 bases at V and 4 bases at J, with 13 bases between the two ends. The CDR3 has 14 residues. This chain's CDR3 is CASSPRRPGTEAFF. The CDR3 DNA follows: TGTGCCAGCAGCCCACGCAGGCCGGGCACTGAAGCTTTCTTT.

This clonotype was observed a few times. The chain joins TRBV20-1 to TRBJ2-7, with 10 positions matching TRBD1. Per the germline V gene, CDR1 is DFQATT and CDR2 is SNEGSKA (reference sequence). With 7 bases clipped from V and 3 bases from J, the junction kept 3 bases outside the gene matches. CDR3 length: 12 residues. CDR3 nucleotides: TGCAGTGGAAGGACAGGGGGCTACGAGCAGTACTTC. Its protein is CSGRTGGYEQYF.

This clonotype was seen only a few times. The rearrangement uses TRBV10-2 and TRBJ2-7; D is unclear. Germline V gene sequence: CDR1 WSHSY, CDR2 SAAADI. The CDR3 length is 11 residues. With 7 bases removed from V and 1 base from J, the gap between germline ends came to 5 bases. The CDR3: CASTQSYEQYF. The CDR3 DNA sequence: TGCGCCAGCACGCAGTCCTACGAGCAGTACTTC.

The gene calls are TRBV5-1 and TRBJ2-7; a possible D gene is TRBD1 (5 bases). Germline-derived CDR1 and CDR2 are SGHRS and YFSETQ. V gave up 0 bases and J gave up 2 bases, with 12 bases separating them. The CDR3 length is 15 residues. Here the CDR3 reads CASSLDGARAYEQYF. CDR3 nucleotide sequence: TGCGCCAGCAGCTTGGATGGCGCCAGGGCCTACGAGCAGTACTTC.

This clonotype was detected ten times or more. The J gene is TRBJ2-7, the V gene TRBV12-3 or TRBV12-4; TRBD2 matches 7 bases. Trimming at V came to 2 bases and at J to 5 bases, leaving 3 bases not matched to a gene. This CDR3 comprises 13 residues. The CDR3 DNA sequence: TGTGCCAGCAGTTTAAAGGGAGGGAACGAGCAGTACTTC. It translates to CASSLKGGNEQYF.

The chain has TRBV2 and TRBJ2-7, with 7 bases matching TRBD2. Germline V CDR1 and CDR2: SNHLY, FYNNEI. J lost 3 bases, V lost 5 bases, and 10 bases had no gene match. The CDR3 covers 15 residues. The chain's CDR3 is CASSKGPSGFYEQYF. The CDR3 DNA sequence: TGTGCCAGCAGTAAAGGGCCTAGCGGTTTCTACGAGCAGTACTTC.

This clonotype was detected only a few times. This chain connects TRBV7-8 to TRBJ1-5; D gene ambiguous. The CDR3 spans 14 residues. Germline-derived CDR1 and CDR2 are SGHVS and FQNEAQ. The germline V and J ends were trimmed by 5 bases and 2 bases, with 10 bases remaining between them. This CDR3 is CASSPQAGNQPQHF. The CDR3 DNA follows: TGTGCCAGCAGCCCCCAGGCAGGCAATCAGCCCCAGCATTTT.

The V gene is TRBV19, the J gene TRBJ2-5; 7 bases align to TRBD2. The CDR3 consists of 13 residues. V shed 4 bases, J shed 2 bases, and the junction held 1 base outside the gene matches. Germline-derived CDR1 and CDR2 are LNHDA and SQIVND (reference sequence). The CDR3 loop reads CASSKAGQETQYF. The CDR3 DNA reads as TGTGCCAGTAGTAAAGCGGGGCAAGAGACCCAGTACTTC.

This clonotype has only a few counts. This chain connects TRBV27 to TRBJ2-1; no clear D gene. The CDR3 covers 12 residues. The V and J ends lost 7 bases and 6 bases respectively, with 10 bases between them. The germline CDR1 and CDR2 sequences are MNHEY and SMNVEV (reference sequence). The DNA for the CDR3 is TGTGCCAGCAATGGCAGTGCCAATGAGCAGTTCTTC. It yields the protein CASNGSANEQFF.

This clonotype was counted between two and nine times. The chain combines TRBV7-2 with TRBJ2-7; perhaps TRBD1 as D (5 bases). The CDR3 runs 14 residues. The V end was cut by 5 bases, the J end by 5 bases, with 16 bases between. The germline CDR1 and CDR2 sequences are SGHTA and FQGNSA. The CDR3 nucleotides are TGTGCCAGCAGCCCCTTATCGGGCAGGGACGAGCAGTACTTC. Encoded protein: CASSPLSGRDEQYF.

This clonotype has just a few counts. V and J are TRBV15 and TRBJ2-7, with no clear D. Germline CDR1 and CDR2: LNHNV and YYDKDF (reference sequence). Between the trimmed V and J ends, which lost 4 bases and 0 bases, there was a span of 7 bases. The CDR3 is made up of 13 amino acids. The CDR3, as DNA: TGTGCCACCAGCAAGGCAGTCTCCTACGAGCAGTACTTC. This encodes CATSKAVSYEQYF.

The rearrangement joins TRBV20-1 to TRBJ2-2; D remains ambiguous. Trimming stripped 0 bases from V and 5 bases from J, with 7 bases between. Per germline, CDR1 DFQATT and CDR2 SNEGSKA (reference sequence). This CDR3 is 13 amino acids long. DNA of the CDR3: TGCAGTGCTAGAGATCTCATGACCGGGGAGCTGTTTTTT. Its translation: CSARDLMTGELFF.

V is TRBV7-9 and J is TRBJ2-7; D is uncertain. Germline V gives CDR1 SEHNR, CDR2 FQNEAQ (reference sequence). The CDR3 spans 14 residues. V shed 2 bases and J shed 2 bases, with 10 bases lying between them. The CDR3 loop reads CASSLSYGTYEQYF. CDR3 nucleotides: TGTGCCAGCAGCTTAAGTTACGGAACCTACGAGCAGTACTTC.

This clonotype appeared a single time. This rearrangement joins TRBV12-3 or TRBV12-4 to TRBJ1-5; D is ambiguous. CDR3 length: 15 amino acids. Trimming removed 5 bases from V and 6 bases from J, with 17 bases in between. CDR3 region: CASSPSTERRQPQHF. DNA for the CDR3: TGTGCCAGCAGTCCCTCGACCGAGCGGCGTCAGCCCCAGCATTTT.

This clonotype showed up many times. This sequence joins TRBV10-1 and TRBJ2-2, with 7 positions matching TRBD1. With 7 bases clipped from V and 3 bases from J, the junction kept 5 bases outside the gene matches. This CDR3 has 14 amino acids. Germline CDR1 WNHNN, CDR2 SYGVQD (reference sequence). The CDR3 loop is CASKQGLDTGELFF. In DNA, the CDR3 is TGCGCCAGCAAACAGGGGCTGGACACCGGGGAGCTGTTTTTT.

With respect to this clonotype: This may be a read error, as it is one base from a much larger clone. The chain carries TRBV7-2 and TRBJ2-5, with 10 bases identical to TRBD2. This CDR3 has 16 amino acids. V lost 4 bases to trimming and J lost 5 bases; unmatched junction nucleotides: 10. The germline CDR1 and CDR2 sequences are SGHTA and FQGNSA. CDR3 loop: CASSSLAGSNTETQYF. CDR3 nucleotides: TGTGCCAGCAGCTCACTAGCGGGAAGCAATACGGAGACCCAGTACTTC.

This clonotype was counted between two and nine times. The chain couples TRBV3-1 to TRBJ2-2; D tentatively reads TRBD1 or TRBD2 (5 bases each). Germline loops: CDR1 LGHDT, CDR2 YNNKEL (reference sequence). The V gene lost 1 base and the J gene lost 3 bases, with 12 bases spanning the gap. There are 16 residues in the CDR3. As DNA, the CDR3 is TGTGCCAGCAGCCAAGTGTCAAGGGGACACACCGGGGAGCTGTTTTTT. The encoded protein is CASSQVSRGHTGELFF.

Many counts were recorded for this clonotype. The chain recombines TRBV29-1 with TRBJ2-7, with D hard to call. The germline gives CDR1 SQVTM, CDR2 ANQGSEA. V was pared by 7 bases and J by 4 bases, with 11 bases between. The CDR3 covers 11 residues. CDR3 nucleotide sequence: TGCAGCGCCGCCAGCTCGTACGAGCAGTACTTC. The encoded protein is CSAASSYEQYF.

J is TRBJ2-7 and V is TRBV30, with 12 positions matching TRBD2. The CDR3 has 12 residues. Germline values: CDR1 GTSNPN, CDR2 SVGIG (reference sequence). V was pared by 3 bases and J by 6 bases, with 0 bases of the junction left unmatched. The CDR3 sequence is CAWRTSGSEQYF. The CDR3 bases are TGTGCCTGGAGGACTAGCGGGAGCGAGCAGTACTTC.

At least ten counts were recorded for this clonotype. This chain joins TRBV2 and TRBJ2-1; D is unclear. Trimming removed 7 bases from V and 3 bases from J, with 10 bases in between. Germline V gives CDR1 SNHLY, CDR2 FYNNEI. This CDR3 comprises 13 residues. CDR3 in amino acids: CASKDGNYNEQFF. For the CDR3, the DNA is TGTGCCAGCAAGGACGGCAACTACAATGAGCAGTTCTTC.

The rearrangement uses TRBV3-1 and TRBJ1-1; tentatively, D is TRBD1 (6 bases). The CDR3 loop spans 14 amino acids. CDR1 LGHDT and CDR2 YNNKEL come from the germline V gene (reference sequence). V was shortened by 4 bases and J by 3 bases, with 12 bases between the two germline ends. CDR3 sequence (DNA): TGTGCCAGCAGCCGGGCAGCAGGGGACACTGAAGCTTTCTTT. Residues: CASSRAAGDTEAFF.

A few counts support this clonotype. This chain joins TRBV4-3 and TRBJ2-7; D uncertain. The V and J ends lost 2 bases and 2 bases respectively, with 13 bases between them. This CDR3 region has 15 residues. Germline loops: CDR1 LGHNA, CDR2 YSLEER. The CDR3: CASSQIGSLTYEQYF. The CDR3 region has the DNA TGCGCCAGCAGCCAAATCGGGTCACTTACCTACGAGCAGTACTTC.

This clonotype was observed a handful of times. J is TRBJ2-5 and V is TRBV29-1; 8 bases match TRBD2. V trimming: 3 bases; J trimming: 4 bases; junction bases outside the gene matches: 7. Germline values: CDR1 SQVTM, CDR2 ANQGSEA. This CDR3 is 14 amino acids long. The CDR3 nucleotides are TGCAGCGTTGATCCCAGCGGGGGAATAGAGACCCAGTACTTC. Translating it yields CSVDPSGGIETQYF.

This clonotype was recorded a few times. This chain links TRBV24-1 with TRBJ2-5; D is unclear. V lost 0 bases to trimming and J lost 5 bases, with 21 bases between them. In germline, CDR1 is KGHDR, CDR2 SFDVKD. This CDR3 is 18 amino acids long. The CDR3 DNA follows: TGTGCCACCAGTGATTTGCCCTATGGCAGCGACTCGATGGAGACCCAGTACTTC. Its translation is CATSDLPYGSDSMETQYF.